The entry below gives a single TCR beta chain sequence along with its context. No antigen is known for it. The data were produced by immunoSEQ multiplex PCR, yet TCRdb's version contains in-frame clones alone and is incomplete. The top ten hold approximately 10% of the sample, which has 150,000 to 200,000 clones, almost 90% seen once. The data were taken from a study of T cell responses to AZD1222 COVID-19 vaccine. Germline CDR1 ENHRY, CDR2 SYGVKD. The CDR3 is made up of 13 amino acids. The trim removed 11 bases at V and 4 bases at J, leaving 5 bases unmatched. Study-level findings and limits: There were mostly white British donors and more females than males, and clonal diversity was possibly underestimated. At baseline, seropositivity was found in only six or seven AZD1222 recipients.

Samples with a second dose at about 4 or about 12 weeks were pooled together. The material sequenced was peripheral blood, taken 28 days after the second AZD1222 dose. The chain is built from TRBV10-3 and TRBJ1-5; 10 bases match TRBD1. The source of this sequence is an adult who received the AZD1222 COVID-19 vaccine. The CDR3 loop is CAGQGEVNQPQHF. The CDR3, as DNA: TGTGCCGGACAGGGGGAGGTAAATCAGCCCCAGCATTTT.